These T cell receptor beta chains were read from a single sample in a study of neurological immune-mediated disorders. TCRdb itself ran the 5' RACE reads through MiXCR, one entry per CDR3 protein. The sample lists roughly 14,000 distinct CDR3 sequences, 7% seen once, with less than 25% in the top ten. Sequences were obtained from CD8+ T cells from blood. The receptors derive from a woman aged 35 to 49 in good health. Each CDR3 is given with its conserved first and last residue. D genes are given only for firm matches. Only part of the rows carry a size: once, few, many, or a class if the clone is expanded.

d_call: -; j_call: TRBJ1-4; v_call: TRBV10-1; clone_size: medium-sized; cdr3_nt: TGCGCCAGCAGTAGGGCCGGATCAAATGAAAAACTGTTTTTT; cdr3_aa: CASSRAGSNEKLFF
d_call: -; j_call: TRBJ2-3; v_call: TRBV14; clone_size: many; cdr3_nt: TGTGCCAGCAGCCGAGTCCCGGCTACGCAGTATTTT; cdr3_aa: CASSRVPATQYF
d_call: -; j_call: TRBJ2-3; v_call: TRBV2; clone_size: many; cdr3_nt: TGTGCCAGCAGTGAAGGGGGGAAGGGGATCCCGCCAGATACGCAGTATTTT; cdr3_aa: CASSEGGKGIPPDTQYF
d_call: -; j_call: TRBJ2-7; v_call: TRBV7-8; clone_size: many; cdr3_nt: TGTGCCAGCAGCTTAGGAGTAGGAGTCCTGACCTACGAGCAGTACTTC; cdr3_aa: CASSLGVGVLTYEQYF
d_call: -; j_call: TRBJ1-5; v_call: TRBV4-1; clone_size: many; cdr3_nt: TGCGCCAGCAGCCATAGGGGTCAGCCCCAGCATTTT; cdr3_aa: CASSHRGQPQHF
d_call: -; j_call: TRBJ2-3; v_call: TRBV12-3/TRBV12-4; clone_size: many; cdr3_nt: TGTGCCAGCAGCAGACGATCCACAGATACGCAGTATTTT; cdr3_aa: CASSRRSTDTQYF
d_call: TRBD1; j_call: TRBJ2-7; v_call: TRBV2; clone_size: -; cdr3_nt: TGTGCCAGCAGTGATGGTGGGACAGGCCACTACGAGCAGTACTTC; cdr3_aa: CASSDGGTGHYEQYF
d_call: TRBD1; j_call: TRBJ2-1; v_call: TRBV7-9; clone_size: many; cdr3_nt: TGTGCCAGCAGCTTAGCGGGGACAGGGTGGAGTGAGCAGTTCTTC; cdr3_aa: CASSLAGTGWSEQFF
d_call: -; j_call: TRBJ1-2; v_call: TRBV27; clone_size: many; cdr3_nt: TGTGCCAGCAGATCCGCACAGGGTTATGGCTACACCTTC; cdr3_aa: CASRSAQGYGYTF
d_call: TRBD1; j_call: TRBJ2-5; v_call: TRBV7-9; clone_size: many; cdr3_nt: TGTGCCAGCAGCTCAACAGGGGCCGGGGAGACCCAGTACTTC; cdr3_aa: CASSSTGAGETQYF
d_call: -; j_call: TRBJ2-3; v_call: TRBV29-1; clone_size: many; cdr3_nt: TGCAGCGTTGAGACATCCCGGGATACGCAGTATTTT; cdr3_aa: CSVETSRDTQYF
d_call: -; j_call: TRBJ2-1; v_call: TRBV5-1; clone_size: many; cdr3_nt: TGCGCCAGCAGCCCCCGAGGCAGGCAGAGCTCCTACAATGAGCAGTTCTTC; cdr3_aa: CASSPRGRQSSYNEQFF
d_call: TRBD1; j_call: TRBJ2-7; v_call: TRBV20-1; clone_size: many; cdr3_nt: TGCAGTGCTAGAGACACCGGGACAGGGCAAACCTACGAGCAGTACTTC; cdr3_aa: CSARDTGTGQTYEQYF
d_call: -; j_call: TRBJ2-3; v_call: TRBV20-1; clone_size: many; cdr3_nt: TGCAGTGCTAGTGGGAGGGGGAGCACAGATACGCAGTATTTT; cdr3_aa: CSASGRGSTDTQYF
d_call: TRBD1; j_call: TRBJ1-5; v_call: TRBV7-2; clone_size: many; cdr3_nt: TGTGCCAGCAGCTCGACAGGGTACACCGACTTCAATCAGCCCCAGCATTTT; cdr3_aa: CASSSTGYTDFNQPQHF
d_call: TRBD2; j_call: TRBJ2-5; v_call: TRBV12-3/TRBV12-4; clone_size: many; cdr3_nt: TGTGCCAGCAGCCCCCCTAGCGGGAGGGAACAAGAGACCCAGTACTTC; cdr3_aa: CASSPPSGREQETQYF
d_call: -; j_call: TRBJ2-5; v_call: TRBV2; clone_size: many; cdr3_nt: TGTGCCAGCAGGGCGTGGGCTGGTACCCAGTACTTC; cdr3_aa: CASRAWAGTQYF
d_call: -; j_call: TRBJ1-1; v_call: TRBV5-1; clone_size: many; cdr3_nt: TGCGCCAGCAGCTTGTTGGGGCCGATGCCCGGAATGAACACTGAAGCTTTCTTT; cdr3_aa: CASSLLGPMPGMNTEAFF
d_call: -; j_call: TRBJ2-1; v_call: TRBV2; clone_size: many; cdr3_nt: TGTGCCAGCAGCCCCGGGACATTTCTGAATGATCAGTTCTTC; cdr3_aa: CASSPGTFLNDQFF
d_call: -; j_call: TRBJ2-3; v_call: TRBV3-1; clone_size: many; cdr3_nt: TGTGCCAGCAGCCAAGTAGAGGGGGATACGCAGTATTTT; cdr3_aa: CASSQVEGDTQYF
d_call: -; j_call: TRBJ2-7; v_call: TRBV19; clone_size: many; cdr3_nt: TGTGCCAGTAGTATAGATCTGGACACCTTCTACGAGCAGTACTTC; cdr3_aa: CASSIDLDTFYEQYF
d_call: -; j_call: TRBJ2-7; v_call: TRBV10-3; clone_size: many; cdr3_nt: TGTGCCATCAGATCCGACACTTCCTACGAGCAGTACTTC; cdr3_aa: CAIRSDTSYEQYF
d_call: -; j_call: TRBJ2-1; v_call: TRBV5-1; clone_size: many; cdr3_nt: TGCGCCAGCAGCTTGGTGCCCAGGGAGTCCTACAATGAGCAGTTCTTC; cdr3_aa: CASSLVPRESYNEQFF
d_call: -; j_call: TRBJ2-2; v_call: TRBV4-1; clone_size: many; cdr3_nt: TGCGCCAGCAGCCAGGTAGCGGAAAACACCGGGGAGCTGTTTTTT; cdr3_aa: CASSQVAENTGELFF
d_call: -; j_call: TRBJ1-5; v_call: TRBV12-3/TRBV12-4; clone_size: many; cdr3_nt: TGTGCCAGCAGTTCCTCTGGGTCCCTCAATCAGCCCCAGCATTTT; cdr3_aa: CASSSSGSLNQPQHF
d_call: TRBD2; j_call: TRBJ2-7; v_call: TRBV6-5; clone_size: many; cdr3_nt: TGTGCCAGCTCGGGACTAGCCGTCCCTTACGAGCAGTACTTC; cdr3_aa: CASSGLAVPYEQYF
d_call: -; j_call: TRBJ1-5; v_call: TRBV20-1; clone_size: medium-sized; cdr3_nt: TGCAGTGCCAGCAGGGAGCACAGCAATCAGCCCCAGCATTTT; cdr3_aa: CSASREHSNQPQHF
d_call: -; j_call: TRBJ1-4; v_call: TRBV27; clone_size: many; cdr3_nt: TGTGCCAGCAGTTTGAACGGCTATGAAAAACTGTTTTTT; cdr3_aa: CASSLNGYEKLFF
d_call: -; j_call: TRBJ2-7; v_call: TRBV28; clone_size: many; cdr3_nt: TGTGCCAGCCAATCGGGGCACTTCTACGAGCAGTACTTC; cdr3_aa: CASQSGHFYEQYF
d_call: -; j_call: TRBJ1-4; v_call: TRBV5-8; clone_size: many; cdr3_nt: TGTGCCAGCAGCTTGGTCCGACATAAAACTAATGAAAAACTGTTTTTT; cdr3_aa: CASSLVRHKTNEKLFF
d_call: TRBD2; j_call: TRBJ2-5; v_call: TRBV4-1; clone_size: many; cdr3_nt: TGCGCCAGCAGCCAAGATGGGGGGGATCCAAAGGCCCAGTACTTC; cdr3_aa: CASSQDGGDPKAQYF
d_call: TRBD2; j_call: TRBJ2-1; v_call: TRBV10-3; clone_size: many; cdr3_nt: TGTGCCATCAGTGCGCGCGCCGGGACTAGAGGTGTCGGGGAGCAGTTCTTC; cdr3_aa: CAISARAGTRGVGEQFF